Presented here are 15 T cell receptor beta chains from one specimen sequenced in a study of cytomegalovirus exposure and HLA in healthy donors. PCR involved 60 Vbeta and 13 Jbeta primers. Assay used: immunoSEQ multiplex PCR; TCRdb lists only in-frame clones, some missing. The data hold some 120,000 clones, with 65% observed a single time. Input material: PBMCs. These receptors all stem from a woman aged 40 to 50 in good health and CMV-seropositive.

Written as DNA, the CDR3 is TGTGCCAGCAGCGTCTCACCGGGACAGGGACACGAGCAGTACTTC. Translation gives CASSVSPGQGHEQYF. The V gene is TRBV7-2, the J gene TRBJ2-7, with 9 bases matching TRBD1. V lost 5 bases, J lost 5 bases, and 10 bases stayed unmatched. Germline CDR1 is SGHTA and CDR2 is FQGNSA. The CDR3 covers 15 residues.

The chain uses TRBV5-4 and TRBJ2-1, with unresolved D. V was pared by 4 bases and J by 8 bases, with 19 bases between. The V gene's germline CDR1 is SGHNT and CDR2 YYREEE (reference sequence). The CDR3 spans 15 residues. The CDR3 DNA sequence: TGTGCCAGCAGCCCGCCTCCCCCCCCCTTAGATGAGCAGTTCTTC. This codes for CASSPPPPPLDEQFF.

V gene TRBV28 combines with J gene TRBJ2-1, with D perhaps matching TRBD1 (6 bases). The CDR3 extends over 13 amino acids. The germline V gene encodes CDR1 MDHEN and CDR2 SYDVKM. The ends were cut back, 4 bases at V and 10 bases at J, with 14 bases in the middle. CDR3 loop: CASSSNRVGEQFF. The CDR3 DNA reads TGTGCCAGCAGTTCAAACAGGGTTGGCGAGCAGTTCTTC.

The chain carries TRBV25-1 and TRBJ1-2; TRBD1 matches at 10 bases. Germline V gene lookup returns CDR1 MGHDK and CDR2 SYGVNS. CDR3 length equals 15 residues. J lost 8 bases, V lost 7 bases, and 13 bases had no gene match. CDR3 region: CASMMFSGQGYGYTF. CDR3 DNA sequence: TGTGCCAGCATGATGTTTTCGGGACAGGGGTACGGCTACACCTTC.

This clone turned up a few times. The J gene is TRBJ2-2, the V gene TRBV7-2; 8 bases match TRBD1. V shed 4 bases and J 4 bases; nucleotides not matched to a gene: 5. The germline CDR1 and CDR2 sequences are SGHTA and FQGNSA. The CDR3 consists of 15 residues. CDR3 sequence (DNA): TGTGCCAGCAGCTCCCGGACAGGGAGCACCGGGGAGCTGTTTTTT. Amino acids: CASSSRTGSTGELFF.

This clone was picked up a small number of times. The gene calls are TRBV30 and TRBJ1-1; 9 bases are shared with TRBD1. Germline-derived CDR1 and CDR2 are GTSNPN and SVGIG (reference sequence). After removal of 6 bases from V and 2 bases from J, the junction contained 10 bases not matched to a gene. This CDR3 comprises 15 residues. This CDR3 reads CACYSGTGKNTEAFF. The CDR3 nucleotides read TGTGCCTGTTACTCAGGGACAGGGAAAAACACTGAAGCTTTCTTT. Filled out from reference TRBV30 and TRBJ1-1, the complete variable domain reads SQTIHQWPATLVQPVGSPLSLECTVEGTSNPNLYWYRQAAGRGLQLLFYSVGIGQISSEVPQNLSASRPQDRQFILSSKKLLLSDSGFYLCACYSGTGKNTEAFFGQGTRLTVV.

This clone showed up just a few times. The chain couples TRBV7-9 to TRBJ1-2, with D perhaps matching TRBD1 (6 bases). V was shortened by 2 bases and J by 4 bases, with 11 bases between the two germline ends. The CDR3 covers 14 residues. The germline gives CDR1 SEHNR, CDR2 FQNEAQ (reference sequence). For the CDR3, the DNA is TGTGCCAGCAGCTTACCGGACAGAATCTATGGCTACACCTTC. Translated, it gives CASSLPDRIYGYTF.

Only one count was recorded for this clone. CDR3 sequence: CASRRDEGLAGGDEQFF. The CDR3 region has the DNA TGTGCCAGTAGACGAGACGAGGGACTAGCGGGAGGGGATGAGCAGTTCTTC. The chain recombines TRBV19 with TRBJ2-1; 16 bases map to TRBD2. V lost 6 bases to trimming and J lost 8 bases; unmatched junction nucleotides: 10. The germline CDR1 and CDR2 sequences are LNHDA and SQIVND (reference sequence). The CDR3 runs to 17 residues.

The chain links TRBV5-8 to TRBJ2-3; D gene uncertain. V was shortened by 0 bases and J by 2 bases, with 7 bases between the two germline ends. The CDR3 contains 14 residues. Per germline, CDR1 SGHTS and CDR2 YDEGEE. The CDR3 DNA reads TGTGCCAGCAGCTTGGGCAGGAACACAGATACGCAGTATTTT. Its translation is CASSLGRNTDTQYF.

The CDR3 nucleotides read TGTGCCTGGGACGGACAGGGAGAGCAGTACTTC. This encodes CAWDGQGEQYF. The V and J genes are TRBV30 and TRBJ2-7; 8 bases line up with TRBD1. Germline V gene lookup returns CDR1 GTSNPN and CDR2 SVGIG (reference sequence). The V gene end was trimmed by 5 bases and the J gene end by 7 bases; junction bases not matched to a gene: 4. This CDR3 is built from 11 residues.

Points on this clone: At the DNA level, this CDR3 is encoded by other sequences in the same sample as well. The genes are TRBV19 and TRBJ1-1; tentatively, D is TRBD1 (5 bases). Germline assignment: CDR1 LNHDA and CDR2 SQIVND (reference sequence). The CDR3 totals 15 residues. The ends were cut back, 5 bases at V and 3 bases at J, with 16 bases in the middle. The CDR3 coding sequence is TGTGCCAGTAGTTTTACCCCATCCAGGGACACTGAAGCTTTCTTT. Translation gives CASSFTPSRDTEAFF.

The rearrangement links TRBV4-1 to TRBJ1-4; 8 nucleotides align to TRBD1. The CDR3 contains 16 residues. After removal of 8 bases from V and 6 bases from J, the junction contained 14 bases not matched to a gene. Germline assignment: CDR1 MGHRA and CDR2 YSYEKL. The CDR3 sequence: CASQPVGTGGDEKLFF. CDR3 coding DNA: TGCGCCAGCCAACCGGTGGGTACAGGGGGTGATGAAAAACTGTTTTTT.

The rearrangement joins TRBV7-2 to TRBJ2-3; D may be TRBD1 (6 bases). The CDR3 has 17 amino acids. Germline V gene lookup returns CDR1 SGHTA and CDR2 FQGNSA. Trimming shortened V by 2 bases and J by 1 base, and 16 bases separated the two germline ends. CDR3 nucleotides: TGTGCCAGCAGCTTACATTCCGGGAAGGGGGGCACAGATACGCAGTATTTT. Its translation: CASSLHSGKGGTDTQYF.

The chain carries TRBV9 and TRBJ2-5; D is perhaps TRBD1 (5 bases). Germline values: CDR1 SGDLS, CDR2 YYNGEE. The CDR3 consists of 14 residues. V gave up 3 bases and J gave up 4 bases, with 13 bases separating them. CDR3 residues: CASSDPTVRETQYF. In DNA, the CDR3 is TGTGCCAGCAGCGACCCGACAGTGAGAGAGACCCAGTACTTC.

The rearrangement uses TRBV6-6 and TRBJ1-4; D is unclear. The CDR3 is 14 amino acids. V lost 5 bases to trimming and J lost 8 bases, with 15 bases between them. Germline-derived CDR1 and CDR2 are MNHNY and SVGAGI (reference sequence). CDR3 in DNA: TGTGCCAGCAGTCTAGGGCAGAGGGCGGAAAAACTGTTTTTT. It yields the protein CASSLGQRAEKLFF.